The sequence of this TCR beta chain was determined in a study of shared clonotypes between healthy human individuals. Study information: A couple of women and a few men aged 18 to 49 served as donors.

Germline V CDR1 and CDR2: SGHVS, FQNEAQ. This CDR3 contains 16 residues. V was pared by 5 bases and J by 6 bases, with 12 bases of the junction left unmatched. In replicate PCRs of unsorted PBMC, approximately 280 ng DNA, 31,000 or so T cell genomes, was used. Assay: immunoSEQ multiplex PCR; the TCRdb copy retains only in-frame clones and omits some. Of some 500,000 clones listed, around 80% are singletons. This receptor was obtained from a woman in her thirties or forties in good health. Some clones in this sample may be carry-over from other donors' samples. The specimen was PBMCs. V is TRBV7-8 and J is TRBJ2-1, with 8 positions matching TRBD2. Written as DNA, the CDR3 is TGTGCCAGCAGCCTTACTTGGAGCGGGAGAGCCAATGAGCAGTTCTTC. Protein: CASSLTWSGRANEQFF.